The 11 T cell receptor beta chains presented below share a single source sample, sequenced in a study of response to subunit inactivated influenza vaccine. From the RT-PCR reads, TCRdb called clonotypes with MiXCR, one entry per CDR3 protein. The table shows 860,000 or so distinct CDR3 sequences, with approximately 22% occurring only once. The sample here was PBMCs from blood, taken less than 6 days after vaccination. The origin of the receptors is a man aged 45-65 years who received an inactivated influenza vaccine.

A few counts support this clonotype. The chain couples TRBV27 to TRBJ2-7; 9 bases line up with TRBD2. This CDR3 has 15 amino acids. J gave up 5 bases and V 3 bases, and 8 bases lay outside the gene matches. Germline CDR1 and CDR2: MNHEY and SMNVEV (reference sequence). The CDR3 loop reads CASSFGSGSPHEQYF. CDR3 sequence (DNA): TGTGCCAGCAGTTTTGGTAGCGGGAGTCCCCACGAGCAGTACTTC.

A few counts support this clonotype. CDR3 in amino acids: CASSQPGETGYTF. The CDR3 DNA is TGCGCCAGCAGCCAACCAGGGGAGACCGGCTACACCTTC. This chain connects TRBV4-1 to TRBJ1-2, with D possibly matching TRBD1 (6 bases). This CDR3 contains 13 residues. V shed 2 bases and J shed 8 bases, with 12 bases lying between them. From germline, CDR1 is MGHRA and CDR2 YSYEKL.

This clonotype was recorded many times. The chain has TRBV12-3 or TRBV12-4 and TRBJ1-1, with a possible D match to TRBD1 (5 bases). Trimming shortened V by 6 bases and J by 10 bases, and 12 bases separated the two germline ends. CDR3 size: 11 residues. The CDR3 nucleotides read TGTGCCAGCAGCACCGGGACTAGAGCTTTCTTT. As protein: CASSTGTRAFF.

This clonotype showed up just a few times. J is TRBJ2-1 and V is TRBV5-1; tentatively, D is TRBD1 or TRBD2 (6 bases each). Germline lookup yields CDR1 SGHRS and CDR2 YFSETQ. Trimming stripped 4 bases from V and 6 bases from J, with 23 bases between. This CDR3 is 17 amino acids long. The CDR3 DNA reads TGCGCCAGCAGCCGGACACTACTAGCAAAGGGGGGCAATGAGCAGTTCTTC. This codes for CASSRTLLAKGGNEQFF.

This clonotype was seen more than once but under ten times. The chain joins TRBV29-1 to TRBJ2-3; 9 nucleotides agree with TRBD1. Germline V lookup: CDR1 SQVTM, CDR2 ANQGSEA. This CDR3 comprises 15 residues. V shed 5 bases and J 5 bases; nucleotides not matched to a gene: 11. In DNA, the CDR3 is TGCAGCGTTCAAGGGAACAGGGGGCCTAGAGATACGCAGTATTTT. Translation gives CSVQGNRGPRDTQYF.

The rearrangement uses TRBV6-1 and TRBJ2-7, with a weak D call TRBD2 (6 bases). Germline V gives CDR1 MNHNS, CDR2 SASEGT. The CDR3 sequence is 14 residues long. V lost 3 bases and J lost 7, with 16 bases in between. In DNA form, the CDR3 reads TGTGCCAGCAGTGATAATGGCGGGACGGGAGAGCAGTACTTC. This translates into CASSDNGGTGEQYF.

V and J are TRBV28 and TRBJ2-7; no clear D. CDR3 length: 12 residues. The germline V and J ends were trimmed by 7 bases and 2 bases, with 9 bases remaining between them. Germline V gives CDR1 MDHEN, CDR2 SYDVKM. The chain's CDR3 is CASTGRTYEQYF. CDR3 bases: TGTGCCAGCACCGGCCGCACCTACGAGCAGTACTTC.

This clonotype came up a few times. The chain employs TRBV6-6 and TRBJ2-2, with D uncertain. The CDR3 consists of 13 residues. Looked up from germline, CDR1 is MNHNY and CDR2 is SVGAGI (reference sequence). Trimming cost V 7 bases and J 6 bases, with 12 bases left between them. CDR3 sequence: CASNDGFSGELFF. The CDR3 bases are TGTGCCAGCAACGACGGATTTTCCGGGGAGCTGTTTTTT.

CDR3 DNA sequence: TGCAGTGCTGCCCAGATAGCGGGAAGGCGCTATGAGCAGTTCTTC. As protein: CSAAQIAGRRYEQFF. The V call is TRBV20-1, the J call TRBJ2-1; 8 bases are shared with TRBD2. The CDR3 contains 15 residues. Germline V CDR1 and CDR2: DFQATT, SNEGSKA (reference sequence). Trimming at V came to 5 bases and at J to 8 bases, leaving 14 bases not matched to a gene.

V usage is TRBV28 and J usage is TRBJ2-7; 9 bases map to TRBD1. Germline CDR1 is MDHEN and CDR2 is SYDVKM. The CDR3 has 16 residues. V dropped 4 bases and J dropped 3; count of bases not matched to a gene: 10. CDR3 in DNA: TGTGCCAGCAGTTCGAACGGTTGGGGACAGGGCTACGAGCAGTACTTC. It is translated as CASSSNGWGQGYEQYF. Drawing the rest from reference TRBV28 and TRBJ2-7, the complete variable domain is DVKVTQSSRYLVKRTGEKVFLECVQDMDHENMFWYRQDPGLGLRLIYFSYDVKMKEKGDIPEGYSVSREKKERFSLILESASTNQTSMYLCASSSNGWGQGYEQYFGPGTRLTVT.

This clonotype occurred a few times. V usage is TRBV4-3 and J usage is TRBJ2-2, with D uncertain. CDR1 LGHNA and CDR2 YSLEER come from the germline V gene. The CDR3 runs to 17 residues. V lost 0 bases and J 1 base, leaving 12 bases between the germline ends. The CDR3 sequence is CASSQDLHAWNTGELFF. CDR3 nucleotides: TGCGCCAGCAGCCAAGATCTACACGCCTGGAACACCGGGGAGCTGTTTTTT.